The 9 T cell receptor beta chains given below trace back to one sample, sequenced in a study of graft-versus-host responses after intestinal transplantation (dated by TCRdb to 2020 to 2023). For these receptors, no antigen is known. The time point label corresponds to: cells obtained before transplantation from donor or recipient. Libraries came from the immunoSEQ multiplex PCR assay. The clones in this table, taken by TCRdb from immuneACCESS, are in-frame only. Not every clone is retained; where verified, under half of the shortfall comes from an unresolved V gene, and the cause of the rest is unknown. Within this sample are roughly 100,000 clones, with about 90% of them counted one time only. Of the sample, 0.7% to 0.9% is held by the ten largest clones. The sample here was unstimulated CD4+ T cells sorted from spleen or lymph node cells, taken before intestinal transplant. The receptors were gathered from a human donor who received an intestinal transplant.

The CDR3 here is CASSQDGGVYGYTF. The CDR3 DNA reads as TGCGCCAGCAGCCAAGATGGGGGGGTCTATGGCTACACCTTC. The rearrangement joins TRBV4-1 to TRBJ1-2, with a weak D call TRBD1 (5 bases). Trimming took off 0 bases at V and 4 bases at J, with 9 bases between the two ends. Germline V CDR1 and CDR2: MGHRA, YSYEKL. This CDR3 is built from 14 residues.

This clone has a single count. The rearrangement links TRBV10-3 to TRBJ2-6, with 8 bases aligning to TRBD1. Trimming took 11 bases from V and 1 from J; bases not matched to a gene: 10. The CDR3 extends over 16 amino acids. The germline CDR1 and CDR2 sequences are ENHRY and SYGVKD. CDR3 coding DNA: TGTGCCGCCTCCGGGACAGGTCGGTCTGGGGCCAACGTCCTGACTTTC. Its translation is CAASGTGRSGANVLTF.

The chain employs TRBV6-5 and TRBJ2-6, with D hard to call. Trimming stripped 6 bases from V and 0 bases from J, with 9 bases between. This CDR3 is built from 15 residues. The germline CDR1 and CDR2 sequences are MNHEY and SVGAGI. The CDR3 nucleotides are TGTGCCAGCAGACTCAGGTACTCTGGGGCCAACGTCCTGACTTTC. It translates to CASRLRYSGANVLTF.

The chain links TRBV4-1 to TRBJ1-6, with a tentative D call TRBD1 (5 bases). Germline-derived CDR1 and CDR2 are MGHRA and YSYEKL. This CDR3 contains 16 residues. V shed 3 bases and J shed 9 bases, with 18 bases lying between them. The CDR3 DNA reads TGCGCCAGCAGCCACCCCACTCAGGGTATCGGTTCACCCCTCCACTTT. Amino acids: CASSHPTQGIGSPLHF.

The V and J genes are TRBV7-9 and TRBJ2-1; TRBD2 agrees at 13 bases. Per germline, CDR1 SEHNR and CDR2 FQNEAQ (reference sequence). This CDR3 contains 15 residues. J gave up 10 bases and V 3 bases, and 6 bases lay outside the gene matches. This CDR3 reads CASSLPTSGRNEQFF. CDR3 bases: TGTGCCAGCAGCTTGCCGACTAGCGGGAGGAACGAGCAGTTCTTC.

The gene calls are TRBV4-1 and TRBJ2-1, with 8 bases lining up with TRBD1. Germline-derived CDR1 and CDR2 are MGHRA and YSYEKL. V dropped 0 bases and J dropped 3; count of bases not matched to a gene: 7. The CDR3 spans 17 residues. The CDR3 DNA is TGCGCCAGCAGCCAAGACAGTAGACAGGGGATCTACAATGAGCAGTTCTTC. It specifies CASSQDSRQGIYNEQFF.

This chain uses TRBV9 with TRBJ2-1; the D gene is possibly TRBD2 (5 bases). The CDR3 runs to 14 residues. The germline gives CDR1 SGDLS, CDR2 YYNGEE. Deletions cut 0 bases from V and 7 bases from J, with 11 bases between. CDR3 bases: TGTGCCAGCAGCGTAGCGGGGTCTCAAAATGAGCAGTTCTTC. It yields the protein CASSVAGSQNEQFF. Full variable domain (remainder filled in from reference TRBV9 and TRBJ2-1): DSGVTQTPKHLITATGQRVTLRCSPRSGDLSVYWYQQSLDQGLQFLIQYYNGEERAKGNILERFSAQQFPDLHSELNLSSLELGDSALYFCASSVAGSQNEQFFGPGTRLTVL.

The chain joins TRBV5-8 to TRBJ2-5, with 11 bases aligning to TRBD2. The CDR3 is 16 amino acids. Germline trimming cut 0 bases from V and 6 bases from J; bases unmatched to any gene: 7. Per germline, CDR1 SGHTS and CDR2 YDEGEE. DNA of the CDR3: TGTGCCAGCAGCTTGGGAACTAGCGGGAGTCGACAGACCCAGTACTTC. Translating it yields CASSLGTSGSRQTQYF.

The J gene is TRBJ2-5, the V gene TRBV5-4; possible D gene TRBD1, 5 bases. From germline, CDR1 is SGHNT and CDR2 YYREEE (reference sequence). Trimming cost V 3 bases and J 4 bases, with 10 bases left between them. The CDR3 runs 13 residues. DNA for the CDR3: TGTGCCAGCAGCTCTCCAGGGATAGAGACCCAGTACTTC. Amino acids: CASSSPGIETQYF. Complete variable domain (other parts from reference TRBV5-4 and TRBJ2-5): ETGVTQSPTHLIKTRGQQVTLRCSSQSGHNTVSWYQQALGQGPQFIFQYYREEENGRGNFPPRFSGLQFPNYSSELNVNALELDDSALYLCASSSPGIETQYFGPGTRLLVL.